The 26 T cell receptor beta chains given below trace back to one sample, sequenced in a study of blood T cell repertoires in COVID-19. Some clones are missing from TCRdb's copy, which holds only in-frame ones; the method was immunoSEQ multiplex PCR. The table records 200,000 to 300,000 clones, roughly 86% of them present only once. The specimen was peripheral blood. The origin of the receptors is an older woman with COVID-19, enrolled during active disease.

This chain joins TRBV27 and TRBJ2-6, with a tentative D call TRBD2 (5 bases). This CDR3 region has 17 residues. Germline V gene sequence: CDR1 MNHEY, CDR2 SMNVEV (reference sequence). V dropped 7 bases and J dropped 0 bases, with 16 bases sitting between them. The CDR3 reads CASTSGYRDSGANVLTF. As DNA, the CDR3 is TGTGCCAGCACCTCGGGATACAGAGACTCTGGGGCCAACGTCCTGACTTTC.

Only one count was recorded for this clone. The chain joins TRBV18 to TRBJ2-3; 11 nucleotides line up with TRBD1. Germline assignment: CDR1 KGHSH and CDR2 LQKENI. The length of the CDR3 is 16 residues. V shed 5 bases and J 3 bases; nucleotides not matched to a gene: 7. The CDR3 here is CASSSRTGGRTDTQYF. The CDR3, as DNA: TGTGCCAGCTCATCCCGGACAGGGGGCCGAACAGATACGCAGTATTTT.

The chain has TRBV20-1 and TRBJ2-5; 9 bases are a match to TRBD2. V lost 3 bases and J lost 6; bases outside the gene matches: 8. This CDR3 is 14 amino acids long. Germline lookup yields CDR1 DFQATT and CDR2 SNEGSKA (reference sequence). CDR3 in DNA: TGCAGTGCTAGTTTTAGCGGGAGCCCTAAGACCCAGTACTTC. Protein sequence: CSASFSGSPKTQYF.

This chain links TRBV5-1 with TRBJ2-7, with TRBD1 as a possible D gene (5 bases). CDR3 length: 14 residues. V was clipped by 0 bases and J by 6 bases, with 13 bases between them. Germline CDR1 is SGHRS and CDR2 is YFSETQ. The CDR3 loop reads CASSLGQRISEQYF. The CDR3 bases are TGCGCCAGCAGCTTGGGACAGAGGATTAGCGAGCAGTACTTC.

The genes are TRBV30 and TRBJ1-1; D call uncertain. Germline CDR1 is GTSNPN and CDR2 is SVGIG (reference sequence). Trimming stripped 0 bases from V and 0 bases from J, with 5 bases between. This CDR3 has 13 amino acids. DNA of the CDR3: TGTGCCTGGAGTGTACAGATGAACACTGAAGCTTTCTTT. Translating it yields CAWSVQMNTEAFF.

The V call is TRBV6-5, the J call TRBJ1-2; a weak D match, TRBD1 (6 bases). The V and J ends lost 5 bases and 0 bases respectively, with 10 bases between them. Germline CDR1 reads MNHEY; CDR2 reads SVGAGI. The CDR3 spans 14 residues. CDR3 in DNA: TGTGCCAGCAGTCGCAGACAGGCTAACTATGGCTACACCTTC. Its protein product is CASSRRQANYGYTF.

Here the CDR3 reads CASTRTLYEQYF. CDR3 bases: TGTGCCAGCACTAGGACACTTTACGAGCAGTACTTC. The V call is TRBV28, the J call TRBJ2-7; TRBD1 might be the D (5 bases). The CDR3 covers 12 residues. V lost 7 bases to trimming and J lost 4 bases, with 11 bases between them. Germline V CDR1 and CDR2: MDHEN, SYDVKM. Full variable domain (outside the CDR3, taken from reference TRBV28 and TRBJ2-7): DVKVTQSSRYLVKRTGEKVFLECVQDMDHENMFWYRQDPGLGLRLIYFSYDVKMKEKGDIPEGYSVSREKKERFSLILESASTNQTSMYLCASTRTLYEQYFGPGTRLTVT.

The V gene is TRBV10-3, the J gene TRBJ2-3; 8 bases are a match to TRBD1. Germline values: CDR1 ENHRY, CDR2 SYGVKD. The CDR3 covers 16 residues. J lost 6 bases, V lost 6 bases, and 14 bases had no gene match. The CDR3 protein is CAIRPHIGQGSDTQYF. CDR3 coding DNA: TGTGCCATCAGACCCCATATAGGACAGGGATCCGATACGCAGTATTTT.

Only one count was recorded for this clone. The rearrangement joins TRBV19 to TRBJ1-1, with D tentatively TRBD1 (6 bases). Trimming took off 3 bases at V and 0 bases at J, with 14 bases between the two ends. The CDR3 is 16 residues long. From germline, CDR1 is LNHDA and CDR2 SQIVND (reference sequence). CDR3 in amino acids: CASSIPPDRLNTEAFF. DNA of the CDR3: TGTGCCAGTAGTATTCCTCCTGACAGGTTGAACACTGAAGCTTTCTTT. Together with reference TRBV19 and TRBJ1-1, the CDR3 gives the full variable domain: DGGITQSPKYLFRKEGQNVTLSCEQNLNHDAMYWYRQDPGQGLRLIYYSQIVNDFQKGDIAEGYSVSREKKESFPLTVTSAQKNPTAFYLCASSIPPDRLNTEAFFGQGTRLTVV.

In its sample, this clone was seen once. The rearrangement links TRBV10-3 to TRBJ1-4; TRBD1 matches at 8 bases. There are 13 residues in the CDR3. V lost 10 bases, J lost 7 bases, and 8 bases stayed unmatched. Per the germline V gene, CDR1 is ENHRY and CDR2 is SYGVKD. CDR3 amino acids: CATGDRKPEKLFF. The CDR3 DNA sequence: TGTGCCACCGGGGACAGGAAACCTGAAAAACTGTTTTTT.

The J gene is TRBJ1-5, the V gene TRBV19, with D possibly TRBD1 on 6 matching bases. This CDR3 is 16 amino acids long. Germline values: CDR1 LNHDA, CDR2 SQIVND (reference sequence). Deletions cut 5 bases from V and 4 bases from J, with 18 bases between. The CDR3 DNA is TGTGCCAGTAGTCCCACGACAGGCACTAATAATCAGCCCCAGCATTTT. Protein sequence: CASSPTTGTNNQPQHF.

This clone was counted between two and nine times. The chain carries TRBV29-1 and TRBJ1-2, with a weak D call TRBD1 (6 bases). V was shortened by 7 bases and J by 6 bases, with 12 bases between the two germline ends. Germline V gene sequence: CDR1 SQVTM, CDR2 ANQGSEA. The CDR3 contains 11 residues. The CDR3 region has the DNA TGCAGCGCATCAGGGGTTCATGGCTACACCTTC. Its translation is CSASGVHGYTF. Using reference TRBV29-1 and TRBJ1-2 for the parts outside the CDR3, the full variable domain is SAVISQKPSRDICQRGTSLTIQCQVDSQVTMMFWYRQQPGQSLTLIATANQGSEATYESGFVIDKFPISRPNLTFSTLTVSNMSPEDSSIYLCSASGVHGYTFGSGTRLTVV.

The chain carries TRBV2 and TRBJ1-2; 8 nucleotides align to TRBD1. V shed 6 bases, J shed 0 bases, and the junction held 6 bases outside the gene matches. The germline V gene has CDR1 SNHLY and CDR2 FYNNEI. There are 15 residues in the CDR3. The CDR3 DNA is TGTGCCAGCAGGTGGTCAGGGGGCGCTAACTATGGCTACACCTTC. Its protein product is CASRWSGGANYGYTF.

The gene calls are TRBV19 and TRBJ2-3; 9 bases agree with TRBD2. Germline CDR1 reads LNHDA; CDR2 reads SQIVND (reference sequence). V lost 3 bases and J lost 4; bases outside the gene matches: 5. This CDR3 has 15 residues. CDR3 loop: CASSIGGRASDTQYF. DNA for the CDR3: TGTGCCAGTAGTATCGGCGGGAGGGCCTCAGATACGCAGTATTTT.

The rearrangement links TRBV2 to TRBJ2-7; perhaps TRBD1 as D (6 bases). V was cut by 6 bases and J by 3 bases, with 15 bases left in between. Germline V gives CDR1 SNHLY, CDR2 FYNNEI. This CDR3 has 14 residues. CDR3 residues: CASRTPGVRYEQYF. The CDR3 DNA reads as TGTGCCAGCAGGACCCCAGGGGTCCGCTACGAGCAGTACTTC.

The table lists this clone with a few counts. The chain carries TRBV7-3 and TRBJ1-1; D is unclear. This CDR3 has 12 residues. V gave up 8 bases and J gave up 5 bases, with 12 bases separating them. CDR1 is SGHTA, CDR2 FQGTGA, per germline. For the CDR3, the DNA is TGTGCCAGCGGACTCCGGTTTACTGAAGCTTTCTTT. Amino acids: CASGLRFTEAFF.

The V call is TRBV6-1, the J call TRBJ1-2; tentatively, D is TRBD1 (5 bases). Germline CDR1 is MNHNS and CDR2 is SASEGT. This CDR3 spans 14 amino acids. V was cut by 2 bases and J by 7 bases, with 14 bases left in between. Here the CDR3 reads CASSERGGIGGYTF. The CDR3 region has the DNA TGTGCCAGCAGTGAACGGGGGGGAATCGGTGGCTACACCTTC.

The chain has TRBV3-1 (or the pseudogene TRBV3-2) and TRBJ2-7; TRBD2 matches 8 bases. V lost 3 bases and J lost 3; bases outside the gene matches: 4. This CDR3 has 14 amino acids. Germline V gene lookup returns CDR1 LGHDT and CDR2 YNNKEL (reference sequence). Here the CDR3 reads CASSHQREIYEQYF. In DNA, the CDR3 is TGTGCCAGCAGCCACCAGCGGGAGATCTACGAGCAGTACTTC.

In its sample, this clone was seen once. The rearrangement links TRBV6-5 to TRBJ2-1, with 9 nucleotides matching TRBD1. V was pared by 8 bases and J by 1 base, with 3 bases of the junction left unmatched. The CDR3 is 14 residues long. Germline CDR1 reads MNHEY; CDR2 reads SVGAGI. This CDR3 reads CASYGQGSYNEQFF. CDR3 DNA sequence: TGTGCCAGCTACGGACAGGGGTCCTACAATGAGCAGTTCTTC.

V usage is TRBV23-1 and J usage is TRBJ2-1, with a tentative D call TRBD2 (6 bases). TRBV23-1 is sorted into the ORF group, with uncertain function. V was pared by 0 bases and J by 9 bases, with 9 bases between. The CDR3 extends over 13 amino acids. CDR3 DNA: TGCGCCAGCAGTCAATCGAGGGGAGGTGAGCAGTTCTTC. It is translated as CASSQSRGGEQFF.

The CDR3 DNA sequence: TGTGCCAGCAGTTCGGGAGTGACGACAGGGGGGGTCTACGAGCAGTACTTC. It translates to CASSSGVTTGGVYEQYF. The rearrangement uses TRBV6-2 or TRBV6-3 and TRBJ2-7; 9 bases are shared with TRBD1. CDR1 is MNHEY, CDR2 SVGEGT, per germline. J lost 3 bases, V lost 4 bases, and 13 bases had no gene match. The CDR3 length is 17 residues.

The rearrangement uses TRBV19 and TRBJ1-1; no reliable D call. The CDR3 length is 15 residues. Germline V lookup: CDR1 LNHDA, CDR2 SQIVND (reference sequence). V was cut by 4 bases and J by 5 bases, with 17 bases left in between. In DNA, the CDR3 is TGTGCCAGTAGTACAGGAGGTCGTACGGGGACTGAAGCTTTCTTT. Amino acids: CASSTGGRTGTEAFF.

V usage is TRBV28 and J usage is TRBJ1-2; D gene uncertain. In germline, CDR1 is MDHEN, CDR2 SYDVKM. With 7 bases removed from V and 2 bases from J, the gap between germline ends came to 17 bases. The CDR3 length is 15 residues. DNA for the CDR3: TGTGCCAGCAACTCGCTTGGTACGGTAAACTATGGCTACACCTTC. This sequence encodes CASNSLGTVNYGYTF.

This chain joins TRBV5-8 and TRBJ1-1, with TRBD1 matching 11 bases. The CDR3 runs 16 residues. V shed 1 base and J 4 bases; nucleotides not matched to a gene: 6. CDR1 and CDR2 (germline): SGHTS, YDEGEE. The CDR3 nucleotides read TGTGCCAGCAGCTTGTATGTGGGACAGGGGGGCACTGAAGCTTTCTTT. Residues: CASSLYVGQGGTEAFF. Variable domain in full (rest from reference TRBV5-8 and TRBJ1-1): EAGVTQSPTHLIKTRGQQATLRCSPISGHTSVYWYQQALGLGLQFLLWYDEGEERNRGNFPPRFSGRQFPNYSSELNVNALELEDSALYLCASSLYVGQGGTEAFFGQGTRLTVV.

This rearrangement joins TRBV7-2 to TRBJ2-5, with a weak D call TRBD1 (6 bases). Between the trimmed V and J ends, which lost 2 bases and 3 bases, there was a span of 10 bases. This CDR3 spans 14 amino acids. Looked up from germline, CDR1 is SGHTA and CDR2 is FQGNSA. CDR3 protein: CASSLRDKKETQYF. CDR3 coding DNA: TGTGCCAGCAGCTTACGGGACAAAAAAGAGACCCAGTACTTC.

The V call is TRBV2, the J call TRBJ2-2; TRBD2 matches at 12 bases. J gave up 4 bases and V 4 bases, and 4 bases lay outside the gene matches. The CDR3 has 16 residues. CDR1 SNHLY and CDR2 FYNNEI come from the germline V gene. The DNA of the CDR3 is TGTGCCAGCAGTGCTGAACTAGCGGGAGGCACCGGGGAGCTGTTTTTT. This encodes CASSAELAGGTGELFF.